This is a list of T cell receptor beta chains from one sample in a study of OX40 agonist ivuxolimab in advanced cancers. Measured with immunoSEQ multiplex PCR; TCRdb has only the in-frame clones, and not every one. The data hold approximately 15,000 clones, with about 85% observed a single time. The starting material was CD4+ or CD8+ T cells sorted from blood, obtained in a trial of the OX40 agonist ivuxolimab. These receptors all come from an adult with an advanced solid tumor such as melanoma, head and neck, liver or kidney cancer. CDR3s include the opening cysteine and the closing phenylalanine or tryptophan. A D gene is named only where the DNA matches it firmly. Rows may omit the clone size; those that give it use once, few, many or a size class.

>once|NA|15|TRBV28|TRBJ2-7
CASSFSSGRFNEQYF
TGTGCCAGCAGTTTTTCGTCGGGACGCTTTAACGAGCAGTACTTC
>NA|NA|10|TRBV7-9|TRBJ2-1
CASGDNEQFF
TGTGCCAGCGGCGACAATGAGCAGTTCTTC
>few|NA|17|TRBV6-4|TRBJ1-3
CASPPRGKGNSGNTIYF
TGTGCCAGCCCCCCCCGGGGCAAGGGTAACTCTGGAAACACCATATATTTT
>NA|NA|15|TRBV28|TRBJ2-1
CASSLIGLSYNEQFF
TGTGCCAGCAGTTTAATAGGACTCTCCTACAATGAGCAGTTCTTC
>NA|NA|14|TRBV7-9|TRBJ2-3
CASSFVGRTDTQYF
TGTGCCAGCAGCTTCGTCGGGAGAACAGATACGCAGTATTTT
>NA|NA|15|TRBV9|TRBJ1-2
CASSVQGQLDYGYTF
TGTGCCAGCAGCGTGCAGGGGCAACTGGACTATGGCTACACCTTC
>few|NA|15|TRBV4-3|TRBJ2-1
CASSQDEHPNNEQFF
TGCGCCAGCAGCCAAGATGAACACCCGAACAATGAGCAGTTCTTC
>NA|NA|14|TRBV4-1|TRBJ2-7
CASSQEDNSYEQYF
TGCGCCAGCAGCCAAGAAGACAACTCGTACGAGCAGTACTTC
>NA|NA|10|TRBV7-8|TRBJ2-5
CASGDNPLYF
TGTGCCAGCGGAGACAACCCCCTTTACTTC
>NA|TRBD2|14|TRBV7-9|TRBJ2-7
CASSNPGLGYEQYF
TGTGCCAGCAGCAATCCGGGACTAGGGTACGAGCAGTACTTC
>once|TRBD2|14|TRBV19|TRBJ2-1
CASMGLAGENEQFF
TGTGCCAGTATGGGACTAGCGGGAGAGAATGAGCAGTTCTTC
>NA|NA|14|TRBV7-9|TRBJ2-7
CASSFKDSGYEQYF
TGTGCCAGCAGCTTTAAAGATTCTGGCTACGAGCAGTACTTC
>NA|TRBD2|14|TRBV6-6|TRBJ2-5
CASSPGLRLETQYF
TGTGCCAGCAGCCCGGGACTACGTTTAGAGACCCAGTACTTC
>few|TRBD1|14|TRBV7-6|TRBJ2-1
CASSLRDSFHEQFF
TGTGCCAGCAGCCTACGGGACAGTTTCCATGAGCAGTTCTTC
>NA|TRBD1|14|TRBV5-1|TRBJ2-5
CASSLDRGRETQYF
TGCGCCAGCAGCTTAGACAGGGGGCGAGAGACCCAGTACTTC
>NA|TRBD1|14|TRBV6-6|TRBJ2-7
CASSYLGQGYEQYF
TGTGCCAGCAGTTATCTTGGACAGGGCTACGAGCAGTACTTC
>once|TRBD2|13|TRBV27|TRBJ2-1
CASKAGGANEQFF
TGTGCCAGCAAAGCGGGGGGGGCAAATGAGCAGTTCTTC
>once|TRBD2|17|TRBV27|TRBJ2-7
CASSRSGLTSGAYEQYF
TGTGCCAGCAGTAGATCCGGACTGACTAGCGGCGCCTACGAGCAGTACTTC
>few|NA|11|TRBV29-1|TRBJ1-2
CSVGDNYGYTF
TGCAGCGTTGGGGACAACTATGGCTACACCTTC
>NA|TRBD1|14|TRBV9|TRBJ2-4
CASSVGQGAFIQYF
TGTGCCAGCAGCGTAGGTCAGGGGGCATTCATTCAGTACTTC
>few|NA|12|TRBV9|TRBJ2-7
CASSGDGYEQYF
TGTGCCAGCAGTGGGGACGGCTACGAGCAGTACTTC
>NA|NA|13|TRBV21-1|TRBJ2-7
CASRGRGAYEQYF
TGTGCCAGCAGGGGTCGGGGGGCGTACGAGCAGTACTTC
>NA|TRBD1|16|TRBV7-3|TRBJ2-2
CASSSRTDRAGGELFF
TGTGCCAGCAGCTCCCGAACGGACAGGGCAGGCGGGGAGCTGTTTTTT
>once|NA|14|TRBV13|TRBJ1-1
CASSQGRMNTEAFF
TGTGCCAGCAGCCAGGGACGTATGAACACTGAAGCTTTCTTT
>NA|TRBD2|14|TRBV28|TRBJ2-1
CASSLLAGHNEQFF
TGTGCCAGCAGTTTATTAGCGGGGCACAATGAGCAGTTCTTC
>NA|NA|13|TRBV5-5|TRBJ2-5
CASSPYPQETQYF
TGTGCCAGCAGTCCCTACCCGCAAGAGACCCAGTACTTC
>NA|NA|16|TRBV28|TRBJ2-7
CASRGTFYHLSYEQYF
TGTGCCAGCCGAGGGACTTTCTATCACCTCTCCTACGAGCAGTACTTC
>NA|TRBD2|12|TRBV5-1|TRBJ2-1
CAIREGKNEQFF
TGCGCCATAAGGGAGGGGAAGAATGAGCAGTTCTTC
>once|NA|14|TRBV6-1|TRBJ2-7
CASSASGFAYEQYF
TGTGCCAGCAGTGCATCGGGATTCGCCTACGAGCAGTACTTC
>NA|NA|11|TRBV20-1|TRBJ2-7
CSAREAYEQYF
TGCAGTGCTAGGGAAGCCTACGAGCAGTACTTC
>once|TRBD1|15|TRBV11-2|TRBJ2-7
CASSGTGTGGSEQYF
TGTGCCAGCAGCGGTACCGGGACAGGGGGCTCCGAGCAGTACTTC
>NA|NA|14|TRBV11-2|TRBJ2-7
CASTPGAGAYEQYF
TGTGCCAGCACCCCGGGGGCGGGAGCGTACGAGCAGTACTTC
>NA|TRBD2|16|TRBV13|TRBJ2-1
CASSLGQLAGEHEQFF
TGTGCCAGCAGCCTCGGGCAACTAGCGGGAGAGCATGAGCAGTTCTTC
>NA|TRBD1|15|TRBV5-5|TRBJ1-5
CASSLGQGDGQPQHF
TGTGCCAGCAGCCTGGGACAGGGAGACGGTCAGCCCCAGCATTTT
>NA|NA|11|TRBV30|TRBJ2-7
CASRDRGEQYF
TGTGCGTCCAGGGATCGAGGGGAGCAGTACTTC
>NA|NA|15|TRBV6-4|TRBJ2-3
CASSDSGGATDTQYF
TGTGCCAGCAGTGACTCGGGGGGAGCAACAGATACGCAGTATTTT
>NA|NA|14|TRBV4-2|TRBJ1-2
CASSQDSSNYGYTF
TGTGCCAGCAGCCAAGATTCATCTAACTATGGCTACACCTTC
>NA|NA|12|TRBV29-1|TRBJ1-1
CSAPSQGTEAFF
TGCAGCGCTCCCTCGCAAGGCACTGAAGCTTTCTTT
>few|TRBD1|14|TRBV10-2|TRBJ2-2
CASSASGGRGELFF
TGCGCCAGCAGTGCTTCAGGGGGCAGGGGGGAGCTGTTTTTT
>NA|TRBD1|14|TRBV6-5|TRBJ1-5
CASRRTGRNQPQHF
TGTGCCAGCAGAAGGACAGGGCGCAATCAGCCCCAGCATTTT
>NA|TRBD2|13|TRBV29-1|TRBJ2-7
CSVLTPGLGEQYF
TGCAGCGTCCTCACCCCGGGACTAGGGGAGCAGTACTTC
>NA|NA|16|TRBV5-6|TRBJ1-1
CASSRSGPTLGTEAFF
TGTGCCAGCAGCCGTAGCGGCCCCACCCTGGGTACTGAAGCTTTCTTT
>few|NA|15|TRBV7-8|TRBJ1-4
CASSSDLSPRGKLFF
TGTGCCAGCAGCTCGGACCTCTCGCCAAGGGGTAAACTGTTTTTT
>NA|NA|14|TRBV27|TRBJ2-1
CASNSQLSYNEQFF
TGTGCCAGCAATAGTCAGCTAAGCTACAATGAGCAGTTCTTC
>NA|TRBD1|15|TRBV18|TRBJ1-1
CASSKLGGMSTEAFF
TGTGCCAGCTCAAAATTAGGGGGCATGAGCACTGAAGCTTTCTTT
>NA|NA|11|TRBV29-1|TRBJ2-1
CSGGRWNEQFF
TGCAGCGGGGGTAGATGGAATGAGCAGTTCTTC
>NA|NA|16|TRBV4-3|TRBJ1-6
CASSQYRDSYNSPLHF
TGCGCCAGCAGCCAATATCGCGACTCCTATAATTCACCCCTCCACTTT
>once|NA|13|TRBV10-3|TRBJ2-7
CAIRVGRSYEQYF
TGTGCCATCAGGGTGGGGCGTTCCTACGAGCAGTACTTC